This T cell receptor beta chain was sequenced for a study of blood T cell repertoires in COVID-19. For the study at large: Samples taken during acute and convalescent COVID-19 were collected in the United States, Italy and Spain.

V shed 10 bases and J 7 bases; nucleotides not matched to a gene: 11. Looked up from germline, CDR1 is MNHEY and CDR2 is SVGAGI. The CDR3 consists of 13 residues. Measured with immunoSEQ multiplex PCR; TCRdb has only the in-frame clones, and not every one. The sample holds 100,000 to 150,000 clones, around 82% seen once. The chain carries TRBV6-5 and TRBJ1-1; 8 bases align to TRBD1. The specimen sequenced was peripheral blood. This clonotype was sampled from a man aged 55 to 69 with acute or convalescent COVID-19. Written as DNA, the CDR3 is TGTGCCACCGTACAGGGGGGTCTAGGTGAAGCTTTCTTT. It specifies CATVQGGLGEAFF.